One and the same sample provided the 17 T cell receptor beta chains below, sequenced in a study of beta chain features in type 1 diabetes. The study reverse transcribed the entire isolated RNA, so it sequenced expressed TCRB transcripts. Clones were read by immunoSEQ multiplex PCR, and TCRdb kept only the in-frame ones, dropping some. This table has about 360,000 clones, roughly 12% appearing once. The material sequenced was naive CD4+ T cells from blood. The receptors were sampled from a man younger than 35 in good health.

The chain employs TRBV5-6 and TRBJ2-1; no clear D gene. The germline CDR1 and CDR2 sequences are SGHDT and YYEEEE. Trimming took 0 bases from V and 15 from J, leaving 10 bases between them. The CDR3 is 11 residues long. The DNA of the CDR3 is TGTGCCAGCAGCTTGGCCTCGAGTCGGTTCTTC. This codes for CASSLASSRFF.

In this sample, this clone turned up a few times. V usage is TRBV4-2 and J usage is TRBJ1-2, with a tentative D call TRBD1 (5 bases). V shed 0 bases and J shed 7 bases, with 18 bases lying between them. The CDR3 is made up of 16 amino acids. Germline CDR1 is LGHNA and CDR2 is YNFKEQ. Here the CDR3 DNA reads TGTGCCAGCAGCCAAGAATCGACAGTAAGGTGGCTTGGCTACACCTTC. It codes for CASSQESTVRWLGYTF.

The chain couples TRBV4-3 to TRBJ2-3; 8 bases are a match to TRBD1. The junction had 8 bases not matched to a gene; V was cut back by 3 bases and J by 0 bases. Per germline, CDR1 LGHNA and CDR2 YSLEER. This CDR3 contains 17 residues. CDR3 residues: CASSQVSGGYSTDTQYF. In nucleotides, the CDR3 is TGCGCCAGCAGCCAGGTTTCAGGGGGCTATAGCACAGATACGCAGTATTTT.

This clone was picked up a small number of times. The chain has TRBV7-3 and TRBJ2-5; D perhaps matches TRBD1 (7 bases). Trimming pared 6 bases from V and 5 bases from J, leaving 13 bases between. This CDR3 is 13 amino acids long. Germline loops: CDR1 SGHTA, CDR2 FQGTGA. CDR3 bases: TGTGCCAGCAGTCAACAGGGGAGGGAGACCCAGTACTTC. It encodes CASSQQGRETQYF.

The chain joins TRBV9 to TRBJ2-7, with a possible D match to TRBD2 (5 bases). The germline V gene has CDR1 SGDLS and CDR2 YYNGEE. Trimming removed 1 base from V and 5 bases from J, with 10 bases in between. The CDR3 runs to 13 residues. This CDR3 reads CASSVRGRDEQYF. The CDR3 DNA reads as TGTGCCAGCAGCGTACGGGGTAGGGACGAGCAGTACTTC.

In its sample, this clone was seen a few times. Here the CDR3 DNA reads TGTGCCAGCAGCTTGGACAGATACGAGCAGTACTTC. This gives the protein CASSLDRYEQYF. The chain is built from TRBV5-4 and TRBJ2-7; D unresolved. The germline V gene encodes CDR1 SGHNT and CDR2 YYREEE (reference sequence). The germline V and J ends were trimmed by 0 bases and 4 bases, with 5 bases remaining between them. The CDR3 runs to 12 residues.

The V call is TRBV27, the J call TRBJ2-3; TRBD2 might be the D (7 bases). CDR1 is MNHEY, CDR2 SMNVEV, per germline (reference sequence). V lost 7 bases, J lost 5 bases, and 19 bases lay in between. This CDR3 spans 15 amino acids. CDR3: CASTPAWGGGDTQYF. CDR3 coding DNA: TGTGCCAGCACTCCTGCGTGGGGGGGCGGAGATACGCAGTATTTT.

This clone has a handful of counts. The chain employs TRBV19 and TRBJ2-7; no firm D call. V lost 3 bases and J 2 bases, leaving 8 bases between the germline ends. The CDR3 loop spans 13 amino acids. From germline, CDR1 is LNHDA and CDR2 SQIVND (reference sequence). CDR3 amino acids: CASSMGSTYEQYF. The CDR3 bases are TGTGCCAGTAGTATGGGCAGTACCTACGAGCAGTACTTC.

This clone has just a few counts. The sample has other DNA sequences that encode this CDR3 too. V and J are TRBV18 and TRBJ2-1; 7 bases match TRBD2. Looked up from germline, CDR1 is KGHSH and CDR2 is LQKENI. V gave up 0 bases and J gave up 4 bases; unmatched junction bases: 3. The CDR3 contains 15 residues. The CDR3 coding sequence is TGTGCCAGCTCACCACCTGGGGGGGGATACAATGAGCAGTTCTTC. Protein sequence: CASSPPGGGYNEQFF.

There are a few counts of this clone. The rearrangement uses TRBV5-1 and TRBJ2-2; D remains ambiguous. The germline CDR1 and CDR2 sequences are SGHRS and YFSETQ. Trimming removed 4 bases from V and 2 bases from J, with 12 bases in between. The CDR3 runs to 15 residues. The CDR3 nucleotides are TGCGCCAGCAGCCCCCAAGACACAAACACCGGGGAGCTGTTTTTT. Its protein is CASSPQDTNTGELFF.

This clone was counted a few times. The CDR3 nucleotides are TGTGCCAGCAGCTCGAGACAGGGGGGTAGCAATGAGCAGTTCTTC. This gives the protein CASSSRQGGSNEQFF. The rearrangement links TRBV7-3 to TRBJ2-1; 9 bases match TRBD1. J lost 6 bases, V lost 4 bases, and 7 bases had no gene match. The CDR3 totals 15 residues. CDR1 and CDR2 from the germline V gene are SGHTA and FQGTGA.

The chain employs TRBV7-6 and TRBJ2-7; TRBD1 agrees at 10 bases. The CDR3 extends over 15 amino acids. Germline V lookup: CDR1 SGHVS, CDR2 FNYEAQ. J gave up 3 bases and V 5 bases, and 7 bases lay outside the gene matches. The CDR3 DNA reads TGTGCCAGCAGCCCGGCGGGGACAGGGGTCTACGAGCAGTACTTC. It codes for CASSPAGTGVYEQYF.

This chain connects TRBV7-2 to TRBJ1-1; D might be TRBD1 (6 bases). Germline loops: CDR1 SGHTA, CDR2 FQGNSA. The CDR3 covers 14 residues. Trimming took 8 bases from V and 5 from J, leaving 18 bases between them. CDR3 in amino acids: CASHVGGLGTEAFF. The CDR3 DNA sequence: TGTGCCAGCCACGTCGGGGGGCTTGGAACTGAAGCTTTCTTT. The full variable domain, its missing parts supplied by reference TRBV7-2 and TRBJ1-1, is GAGVSQSPSNKVTEKGKDVELRCDPISGHTALYWYRQSLGQGLEFLIYFQGNSAPDKSGLPSDRFSAERTGGSVSTLTIQRTQQEDSAVYLCASHVGGLGTEAFFGQGTRLTVV.

The chain employs TRBV19 and TRBJ2-3; maybe TRBD1 (5 bases). The CDR3 loop spans 15 amino acids. Germline CDR1 LNHDA, CDR2 SQIVND (reference sequence). Trimming stripped 5 bases from V and 1 base from J, with 13 bases between. This chain's CDR3 is CASSLDSGGTDTQYF. The CDR3 DNA follows: TGTGCCAGTAGTCTCGACAGTGGGGGCACAGATACGCAGTATTTT.

This clone was picked up a small number of times. The chain couples TRBV5-1 to TRBJ1-1; D is possibly TRBD1 (6 bases). The germline V and J ends were trimmed by 3 bases and 7 bases, with 19 bases remaining between them. CDR3 length: 15 residues. CDR1 and CDR2 from the germline V gene are SGHRS and YFSETQ. The CDR3 nucleotides are TGCGCCAGCAGCTCTGCGCAGGGGTGGTTAGGTGAAGCTTTCTTT. Protein: CASSSAQGWLGEAFF.

Only a few counts were recorded for this clone. V gene TRBV7-8 combines with J gene TRBJ2-4; a weak D match, TRBD1 (5 bases). Germline V gene sequence: CDR1 SGHVS, CDR2 FQNEAQ. Trimming stripped 5 bases from V and 8 bases from J, with 16 bases between. This CDR3 has 14 amino acids. The CDR3 DNA is TGTGCCAGCAGCGGCCGACAGACCAGAGACATTCAGTACTTC. Translating it yields CASSGRQTRDIQYF. The full variable domain, rest sourced from reference TRBV7-8 and TRBJ2-4, is GAGVSQSPRYKVAKRGQDVALRCDPISGHVSLFWYQQALGQGPEFLTYFQNEAQLDKSGLPSDRFFAERPEGSVSTLKIQRTQQEDSAVYLCASSGRQTRDIQYFGAGTRLSVL.

V is TRBV7-3 and J is TRBJ2-3; 8 positions agree with TRBD1. This CDR3 region has 15 residues. The junction had 6 bases not matched to a gene; V was cut back by 4 bases and J by 3 bases. CDR1 SGHTA and CDR2 FQGTGA come from the germline V gene. The CDR3 DNA is TGTGCCAGCAGCTCCCTAGGACAGGGAACAGATACGCAGTATTTT. Amino acid sequence: CASSSLGQGTDTQYF.